This T cell receptor beta chain was retrieved from a study of graft-versus-host responses after intestinal transplantation. For the study at large: Anti-thymocyte globulin induction, then tacrolimus and steroids for two to four years, went to all recipients.

In regard to this clone: The target antigen is unknown.

The data were produced by immunoSEQ multiplex PCR, yet TCRdb's version contains in-frame clones alone and is incomplete. Of around 55,000 clones listed, roughly 90% are singletons. J lost 7 bases, V lost 4 bases, and 6 bases had no gene match. Germline V gives CDR1 MRHNA, CDR2 SNTAGT. The CDR3 spans 15 residues. This clonotype was sampled from a human donor who was the organ donor for an intestinal transplant. The sequences come from unstimulated CD4+ T cells sorted from spleen or lymph node cells, collected before transplant. The chain employs TRBV6-4 and TRBJ2-1; 11 nucleotides align to TRBD2. In DNA form, the CDR3 reads TGTGCCAGCAGTGGCCTAGCGGGAGGAATTAATGAGCAGTTCTTC. Translation gives CASSGLAGGINEQFF.